This T cell receptor beta chain appears in the sequencing data of a study of T-cell reconstitution after alpha-beta-depleted transplantation in children. The CDR3 consists of 16 residues. Germline CDR1 is MNHNS and CDR2 is SASEGT. V was pared by 7 bases and J by 6 bases, with 22 bases between. Researchers prepared the TCRbeta library using unique molecular identifiers, the study reports. MiXCR, run by TCRdb on the PCR reads, gives a single entry per CDR3 protein. The sample lists a few hundred thousand distinct CDR3 sequences; 10% to 15% were seen once. On this clonotype itself: The target antigen is unknown.

Whole-study findings and limits: Surviving recipient cells, namely T cells and thymic progenitors, were the source of high day-60 TCRbeta diversity in some patients. Newly made T cells mostly supplied T-cell counts and diversity one year after transplant.

The V gene is TRBV6-1, the J gene TRBJ2-1, with a tentative D call TRBD1 (5 bases). The TCR comes from a male patient younger than 18 who had a stem cell transplant for acute myeloid leukemia, so the T cells may come from the graft donor. Sequences were derived from PBMCs, mostly from graft donor cells, sampled 360 days after TCRalphabeta/CD19-depleted stem cell transplant. CDR3 sequence reads: CASTDLGQGLSNEQFF. The CDR3 nucleotides read TGTGCCAGCACCGACCTAGGGCAGGGATTATCCAATGAGCAGTTCTTC.